The clone carrying this TCR beta chain was picked up a small number of times. The data stem from a study of T cell changes during pregnancy in multiple sclerosis. Profiled with immunoSEQ multiplex PCR; TCRdb holds only in-frame clones, not every one. Among about 98,000 clones listed, 90% to 95% were seen once. V gave up 3 bases and J gave up 6 bases, with 14 bases separating them. This CDR3 contains 14 residues. Germline V CDR1 and CDR2: MGHRA, YSYEKL. This TCR was recovered from a female donor in good health, enrolled as a control in a pregnancy study. The source material was peripheral blood, sampled after pregnancy. The chain couples TRBV4-1 to TRBJ1-1, with D possibly matching TRBD1 (5 bases). The CDR3 DNA follows: TGCGCCAGCAGCCATGGTCAGGGCATGCCTGAAGCTTTCTTT. Translating gives CASSHGQGMPEAFF.